The clone carrying this TCR beta chain has a handful of counts. No antigen is known for it. Treatment described: oral pan-JAK inhibitor, 5-10 mg twice daily. Alopecia areata patients gave lesional scalp punch biopsies and peripheral blood samples. Per germline, CDR1 ENHRY and CDR2 SYGVKD. The CDR3 has 13 residues. Trimming shortened V by 0 bases and J by 7 bases, and 4 bases separated the two germline ends. The data were obtained in a study of CD8+ T cells in alopecia areata. General study results and limits: The link between baseline CD8+ expansion and response remains uncertain with one nonresponder.

TCR sequencing used cDNA made by reverse transcription of extracted RNA. Repertoires were generated with immunoSEQ multiplex PCR, while TCRdb's copy carries only in-frame clones and drops some. The sample holds 150,000 to 200,000 clones; about 65% are singletons and the top ten take roughly 1.3%. The source was CD4+ T cells sorted from blood, collected at week 49, from a patient treated with tofacitinib. This chain uses TRBV10-3 with TRBJ1-6; D gene ambiguous. This receptor was obtained from a human donor with alopecia areata. The CDR3 nucleotides read TGTGCCATCAGTGAGTCTATCAATTCACCCCTCCACTTT. Its protein is CAISESINSPLHF.